These 22 T cell receptor beta chains were all obtained from the same sample, sequenced in a study of blood T cell repertoires in COVID-19 (dated by TCRdb to 2020 to 2021). Library preparation used the immunoSEQ multiplex PCR assay. TCRdb obtained this table from immuneACCESS and retained in-frame rearrangements with V and J assigned. These tables miss some clones; where compared with another copy, unresolved V genes account for less than half of the shortfall, and the remainder is unexplained. Across this sample there are 60,000 or so clones, with roughly nine tenths seen only once. The ten largest clones take up about 9.4% of the sample. The sample consisted of peripheral blood. The receptors here all came from a human donor with acute or convalescent COVID-19. The donor label of this sample is uncertain.

Only one count was recorded for this clone. This chain joins TRBV10-1 and TRBJ2-3, with TRBD1 as a possible D gene (5 bases). V was trimmed by 5 bases and J by 6 bases, leaving 15 bases between them. This CDR3 region has 14 residues. Germline V gives CDR1 WNHNN, CDR2 SYGVQD (reference sequence). This CDR3 reads CASSSQTNRDTQYF. CDR3 nucleotides: TGCGCCAGCAGTTCCCAAACGAACAGGGATACGCAGTATTTT.

This clone is medium-sized. The chain combines TRBV14 with TRBJ2-1; 7 bases are shared with TRBD2. Trimming cost V 3 bases and J 9 bases; bases outside gene matches: 8. The germline CDR1 and CDR2 sequences are SGHDN and FVKESK. The CDR3 totals 14 residues. The CDR3 coding sequence is TGTGCCAGCAGCCACAGCGCGGGAGCTACTGAGCAGTTCTTC. It encodes CASSHSAGATEQFF.

The chain links TRBV3-1 (or the pseudogene TRBV3-2) to TRBJ2-2, with TRBD2 identical over 9 bases. Germline CDR1 and CDR2: LGHDT and YNNKEL (reference sequence). The CDR3 extends over 16 amino acids. Trimming took 2 bases from V and 4 from J; bases not matched to a gene: 5. This CDR3 reads CASSQQPSGVTGELFF. The CDR3 DNA reads as TGTGCCAGCAGCCAACAGCCTAGCGGGGTCACCGGGGAGCTGTTTTTT.

The rearrangement links TRBV18 to TRBJ2-7; TRBD1 matches 8 bases. The germline V gene encodes CDR1 KGHSH and CDR2 LQKENI. This CDR3 comprises 12 residues. V trimming: 6 bases; J trimming: 7 bases; junction bases outside the gene matches: 5. CDR3 in amino acids: CASSDRGEEQYF. CDR3 nucleotides: TGTGCCAGCTCCGACAGGGGTGAAGAGCAGTACTTC.

The gene calls are TRBV21-1 and TRBJ2-6; TRBD1 is taken as the D call from the table, unchecked against the DNA. TRBV21-1 is reported as a pseudogene. The CDR3 is 18 amino acids. This CDR3 reads CASSKEQGGASGANVLTF. CDR3 in DNA: TGTGCCAGCAGCAAAGAACAGGGGGGTGCCTCTGGGGCCAACGTCCTGACTTTC.

The rearrangement links TRBV2 to TRBJ2-1; 7 bases line up with TRBD1. Trimming removed 1 base from V and 5 bases from J; junction bases left unmatched: 5. Germline assignment: CDR1 SNHLY and CDR2 FYNNEI. The CDR3 spans 15 residues. This chain's CDR3 is CASSEDRGRDNEQFF. In DNA form, the CDR3 reads TGTGCCAGCAGTGAAGATAGGGGGCGCGACAATGAGCAGTTCTTC.

By frequency in the sample, this clone is medium-sized. A junction end diverges from the germline sequence, so it may reflect a read error. This chain joins TRBV7-9 and TRBJ1-1; the D is unclear. The CDR3 has 14 amino acids. The germline V gene has CDR1 SEHNR and CDR2 FQNEAQ (reference sequence). CDR3 amino acids: CASILFGLHTEAFF. CDR3 nucleotides: TGTGCCAGCATCTTATTTGGGCTGCACACTGAAGCTTTCTTT.

This chain links TRBV7-6 with TRBJ2-2, with 9 bases that match TRBD2. V trimming: 2 bases; J trimming: 4 bases; junction bases outside the gene matches: 11. CDR3 length equals 18 residues. Germline V CDR1 and CDR2: SGHVS, FNYEAQ. The CDR3 nucleotides are TGTGCCAGCAGCTTAAGCCTAGCGGGGCCTAGGGTCACCGGGGAGCTGTTTTTT. Amino acid sequence: CASSLSLAGPRVTGELFF.

V gene TRBV11-2 combines with J gene TRBJ2-7; 7 bases are shared with TRBD2. This CDR3 region has 13 residues. The J segment lost 2 bases and the V segment lost 6 bases, leaving 4 bases of the junction unmatched. The V gene's germline CDR1 is SGHAT and CDR2 FQNNGV. CDR3 bases: TGTGCCAGCAGTCATGGACTAGCCTACGAGCAGTACGTC. Translating it yields CASSHGLAYEQYV.

J is TRBJ2-5 and V is TRBV9, with D possibly matching TRBD2 (5 bases). CDR3 length: 14 amino acids. The V gene lost 6 bases and the J gene lost 5 bases, with 17 bases spanning the gap. CDR1 SGDLS and CDR2 YYNGEE come from the germline V gene. The CDR3, as DNA: TGTGCCAGCACCCGATTTGAGGGTGGGGAGACCCAGTACTTC. This sequence encodes CASTRFEGGETQYF.

CDR3 in DNA: TGTGCCAGCAGCTTGGAGGGGACTCGAGGCAATGAGCAGTTCTTC. This codes for CASSLEGTRGNEQFF. The chain couples TRBV5-4 to TRBJ2-1, with D possibly TRBD2 on 6 matching bases. V lost 0 bases, J lost 6 bases, and 13 bases lay in between. CDR3 length equals 15 residues. Looked up from germline, CDR1 is SGHNT and CDR2 is YYREEE (reference sequence). The whole variable domain, remainder taken from reference TRBV5-4 and TRBJ2-1, is ETGVTQSPTHLIKTRGQQVTLRCSSQSGHNTVSWYQQALGQGPQFIFQYYREEENGRGNFPPRFSGLQFPNYSSELNVNALELDDSALYLCASSLEGTRGNEQFFGPGTRLTVL.

The V call is TRBV15, the J call TRBJ1-3; D remains unclear. Trimming shortened V by 6 bases and J by 6 bases, and 15 bases separated the two germline ends. CDR3 length equals 14 residues. Looked up from germline, CDR1 is LNHNV and CDR2 is YYDKDF (reference sequence). The CDR3 region is CATRGDFASNTIYF. CDR3 DNA sequence: TGTGCCACCAGAGGAGATTTTGCTTCAAACACCATATATTTT.

This chain joins TRBV28 and TRBJ1-3, with TRBD1 as a possible D gene (6 bases). This CDR3 comprises 17 residues. Germline-derived CDR1 and CDR2 are MDHEN and SYDVKM. V was trimmed by 4 bases and J by 4 bases, leaving 20 bases between them. The CDR3 sequence: CASSSYRASASGNTIYF. CDR3 nucleotide sequence: TGTGCCAGCAGTTCCTACAGGGCCAGCGCGTCCGGAAACACCATATATTTT. Combining the CDR3 with reference TRBV28 and TRBJ1-3 gives the whole variable domain DVKVTQSSRYLVKRTGEKVFLECVQDMDHENMFWYRQDPGLGLRLIYFSYDVKMKEKGDIPEGYSVSREKKERFSLILESASTNQTSMYLCASSSYRASASGNTIYFGEGSWLTVV.

This chain links TRBV18 with TRBJ2-2, with unresolved D. In germline, CDR1 is KGHSH, CDR2 LQKENI. CDR3 length: 13 residues. Trimming removed 3 bases from V and 0 bases from J, with 2 bases in between. The CDR3 bases are TGTGCCAGCTCACCCTCGAACACCGGGGAGCTGTTTTTT. It encodes CASSPSNTGELFF.

The chain is built from TRBV5-1 and TRBJ1-2; D is undetermined. Between the trimmed V and J ends, which lost 0 bases and 2 bases, there was a span of 8 bases. The CDR3 extends over 14 amino acids. The germline V gene has CDR1 SGHRS and CDR2 YFSETQ. CDR3 region: CASSLDSLNYGYTF. The CDR3 DNA reads as TGCGCCAGCAGCTTGGATTCTTTAAACTATGGCTACACCTTC.

The chain uses TRBV5-1 and TRBJ2-7; TRBD2 aligns across 7 bases. V was pared by 3 bases and J by 7 bases, with 13 bases of the junction left unmatched. Germline CDR1 SGHRS, CDR2 YFSETQ. This CDR3 is built from 15 residues. CDR3 bases: TGCGCCAGCAGCTCCCGCGAGCAGTCAGCGGGGGAGCAGTACTTC. Encoded protein: CASSSREQSAGEQYF.

This chain connects TRBV19 to TRBJ1-2; D is uncertain. Trimming took 0 bases from V and 6 from J, leaving 2 bases between them. From germline, CDR1 is LNHDA and CDR2 SQIVND (reference sequence). The CDR3 has 11 amino acids. The CDR3 region has the DNA TGTGCCAGTAGTATAGATAATGGCTACACCTTC. It codes for CASSIDNGYTF.

The V gene is TRBV7-3, the J gene TRBJ2-5; 8 nucleotides align to TRBD2. V was clipped by 3 bases and J by 2 bases; unmatched bases: 8. The length of the CDR3 is 16 residues. CDR1 SGHTA and CDR2 FQGTGA come from the germline V gene. CDR3 protein: CASSFIGRARQETQYF. Here the CDR3 DNA reads TGTGCCAGCAGCTTTATCGGGAGGGCCAGGCAAGAGACCCAGTACTTC.

In its sample, this clone was seen a few times. This chain connects TRBV19 to TRBJ1-3; D possibly corresponds to TRBD1 (5 bases). Germline CDR1 is LNHDA and CDR2 is SQIVND (reference sequence). The V end lost 6 bases, the J end lost 1 base, and 22 bases lay between the germline ends. The CDR3 runs to 18 residues. The CDR3 region is CASSRYGAADSSGNTIYF. In DNA form, the CDR3 reads TGTGCCAGTAGCAGATATGGGGCGGCAGACTCGTCTGGAAACACCATATATTTT. Complete variable domain (other parts from reference TRBV19 and TRBJ1-3): DGGITQSPKYLFRKEGQNVTLSCEQNLNHDAMYWYRQDPGQGLRLIYYSQIVNDFQKGDIAEGYSVSREKKESFPLTVTSAQKNPTAFYLCASSRYGAADSSGNTIYFGEGSWLTVV.

The gene calls are TRBV5-6 and TRBJ1-2; D is uncertain. CDR3 length: 12 residues. Germline V gene sequence: CDR1 SGHDT, CDR2 YYEEEE. Trimming stripped 3 bases from V and 8 bases from J, with 11 bases between. CDR3 loop: CASSSIPGGYTF. The CDR3 DNA is TGTGCCAGCAGCTCTATCCCCGGGGGCTACACCTTC.

The chain uses TRBV7-3 and TRBJ2-1; perhaps TRBD2 as D (5 bases). This CDR3 has 15 residues. Germline CDR1 is SGHTA and CDR2 is FQGTGA. V lost 2 bases to trimming and J lost 7 bases, with 15 bases between them. CDR3 region: CASSLSGGSLNEQFF. The DNA of the CDR3 is TGTGCCAGCAGCTTATCCGGAGGCTCCCTAAATGAGCAGTTCTTC.

The chain uses TRBV30 and TRBJ2-5, with TRBD1 matching over 9 bases. The CDR3 is made up of 14 amino acids. From germline, CDR1 is GTSNPN and CDR2 SVGIG (reference sequence). V trimming: 2 bases; J trimming: 5 bases; junction bases outside the gene matches: 6. The chain's CDR3 is CAWSPGQGFETQYF. The CDR3 DNA reads TGTGCCTGGAGTCCCGGACAGGGGTTTGAGACCCAGTACTTC.